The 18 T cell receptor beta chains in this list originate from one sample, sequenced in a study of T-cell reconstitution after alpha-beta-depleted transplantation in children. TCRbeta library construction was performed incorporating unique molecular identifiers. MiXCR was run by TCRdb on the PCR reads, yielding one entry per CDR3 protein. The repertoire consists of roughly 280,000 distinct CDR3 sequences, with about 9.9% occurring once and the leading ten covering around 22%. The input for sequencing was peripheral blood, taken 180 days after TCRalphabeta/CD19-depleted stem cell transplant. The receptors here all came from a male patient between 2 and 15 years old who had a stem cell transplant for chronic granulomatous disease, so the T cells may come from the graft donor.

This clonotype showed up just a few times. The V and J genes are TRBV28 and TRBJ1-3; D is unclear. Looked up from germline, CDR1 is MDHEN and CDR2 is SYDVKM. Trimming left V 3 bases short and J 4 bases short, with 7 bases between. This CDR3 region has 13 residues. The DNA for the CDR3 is TGTGCCAGCAGTTTGATGCAAGGAAACACCATATATTTT. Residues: CASSLMQGNTIYF. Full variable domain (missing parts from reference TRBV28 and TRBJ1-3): DVKVTQSSRYLVKRTGEKVFLECVQDMDHENMFWYRQDPGLGLRLIYFSYDVKMKEKGDIPEGYSVSREKKERFSLILESASTNQTSMYLCASSLMQGNTIYFGEGSWLTVV.

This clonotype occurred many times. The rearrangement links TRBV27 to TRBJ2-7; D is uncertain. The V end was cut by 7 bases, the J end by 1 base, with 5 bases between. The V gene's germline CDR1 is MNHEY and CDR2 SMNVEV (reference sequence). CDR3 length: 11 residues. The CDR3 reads CASTPSYEQYF. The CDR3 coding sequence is TGTGCCAGCACGCCTTCCTACGAGCAGTACTTC.

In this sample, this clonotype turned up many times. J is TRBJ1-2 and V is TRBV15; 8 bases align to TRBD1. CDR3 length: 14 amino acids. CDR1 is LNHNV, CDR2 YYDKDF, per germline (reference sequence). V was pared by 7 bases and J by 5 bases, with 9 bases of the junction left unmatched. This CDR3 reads CATTLGTGGYGYTF. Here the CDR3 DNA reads TGTGCCACCACCCTCGGGACAGGAGGGTATGGCTACACCTTC.

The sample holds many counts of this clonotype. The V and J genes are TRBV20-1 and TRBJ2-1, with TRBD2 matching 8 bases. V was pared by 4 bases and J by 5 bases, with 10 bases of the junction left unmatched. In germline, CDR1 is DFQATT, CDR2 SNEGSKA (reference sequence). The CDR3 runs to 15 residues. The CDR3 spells CSANLGRAAHNEQFF. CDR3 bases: TGCAGTGCTAACCTCGGGAGGGCCGCCCACAATGAGCAGTTCTTC.

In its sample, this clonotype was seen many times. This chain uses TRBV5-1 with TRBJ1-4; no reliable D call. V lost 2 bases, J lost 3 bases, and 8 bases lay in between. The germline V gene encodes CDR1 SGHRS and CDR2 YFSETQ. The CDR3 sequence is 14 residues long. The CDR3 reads CASSLQKPNEKLFF. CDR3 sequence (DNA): TGCGCCAGCAGCTTACAGAAGCCTAATGAAAAACTGTTTTTT.

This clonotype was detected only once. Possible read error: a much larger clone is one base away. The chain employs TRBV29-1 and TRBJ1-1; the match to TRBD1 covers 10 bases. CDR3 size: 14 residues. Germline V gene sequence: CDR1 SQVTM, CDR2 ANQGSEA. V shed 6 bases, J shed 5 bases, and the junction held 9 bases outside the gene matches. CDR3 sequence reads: CSVMSGTGATEAFF. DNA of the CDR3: TGCAGCGTAATGTCCGGGACAGGGGCTACTGAAGCTTTCTTT.

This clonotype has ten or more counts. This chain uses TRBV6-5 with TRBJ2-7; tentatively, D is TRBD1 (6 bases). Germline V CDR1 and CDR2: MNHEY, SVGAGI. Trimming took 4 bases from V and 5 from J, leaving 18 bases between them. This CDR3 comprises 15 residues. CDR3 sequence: CASSSQGLPPNEQYF. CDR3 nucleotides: TGTGCCAGCAGTTCACAGGGCCTCCCCCCCAACGAGCAGTACTTC.

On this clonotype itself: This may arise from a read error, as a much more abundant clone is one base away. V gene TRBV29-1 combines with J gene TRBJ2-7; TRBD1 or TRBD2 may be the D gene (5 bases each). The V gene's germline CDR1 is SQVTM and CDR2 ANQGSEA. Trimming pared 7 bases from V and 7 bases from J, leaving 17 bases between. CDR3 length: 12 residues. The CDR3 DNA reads TGCAGCGATGTTTTAATGGGGACGGAGCAGTACTTC. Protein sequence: CSDVLMGTEQYF.

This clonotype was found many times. The CDR3 DNA follows: TGCAGTGCTACGCCGGGGGACTACGAGCAGTACTTC. Translating it yields CSATPGDYEQYF. The V call is TRBV20-1, the J call TRBJ2-7; tentative D call: TRBD2 (6 bases). CDR3 length: 12 residues. Germline V gives CDR1 DFQATT, CDR2 SNEGSKA (reference sequence). V lost 4 bases, J lost 3 bases, and 10 bases lay in between.

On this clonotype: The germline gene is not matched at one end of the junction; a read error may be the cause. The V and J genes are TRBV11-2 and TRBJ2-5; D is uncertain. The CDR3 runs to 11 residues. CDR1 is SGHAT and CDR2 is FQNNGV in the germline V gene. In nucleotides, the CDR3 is TGTGCCAGCAGCTTATTAGAGACCCAGCACTTC. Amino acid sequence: CASSLLETQHF.

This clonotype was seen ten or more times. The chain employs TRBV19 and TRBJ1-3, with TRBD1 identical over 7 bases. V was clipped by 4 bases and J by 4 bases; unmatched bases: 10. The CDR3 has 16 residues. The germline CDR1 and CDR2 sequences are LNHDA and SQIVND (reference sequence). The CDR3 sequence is CASSKGTAQAGNTIYF. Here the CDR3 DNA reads TGTGCCAGTAGTAAAGGGACAGCTCAAGCCGGAAACACCATATATTTT.

CDR3 nucleotides: TGTGCCAGCAGCTTGGCAGGACTAGGACTTACAGATACGCAGTATTTT. It codes for CASSLAGLGLTDTQYF. The V and J genes are TRBV5-4 and TRBJ2-3, with 7 bases identical to TRBD2. The germline V gene encodes CDR1 SGHNT and CDR2 YYREEE (reference sequence). Trimming cost V 0 bases and J 3 bases; bases outside gene matches: 7. The CDR3 consists of 16 residues.

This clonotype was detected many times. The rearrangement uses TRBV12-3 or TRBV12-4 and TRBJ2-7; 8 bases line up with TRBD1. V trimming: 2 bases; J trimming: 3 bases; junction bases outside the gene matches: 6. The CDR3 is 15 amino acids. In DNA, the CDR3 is TGTGCCAGCAGTTTACCCGGACAGGGAGACTACGAGCAGTACTTC. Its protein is CASSLPGQGDYEQYF.

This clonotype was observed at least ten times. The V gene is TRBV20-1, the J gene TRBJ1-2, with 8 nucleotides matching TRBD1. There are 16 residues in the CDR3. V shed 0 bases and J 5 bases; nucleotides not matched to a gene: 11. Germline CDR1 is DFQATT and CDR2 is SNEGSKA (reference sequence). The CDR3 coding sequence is TGCAGTGCTAGAGATGATCGGTTGGGGACAGGATATGGCTACACCTTC. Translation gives CSARDDRLGTGYGYTF.

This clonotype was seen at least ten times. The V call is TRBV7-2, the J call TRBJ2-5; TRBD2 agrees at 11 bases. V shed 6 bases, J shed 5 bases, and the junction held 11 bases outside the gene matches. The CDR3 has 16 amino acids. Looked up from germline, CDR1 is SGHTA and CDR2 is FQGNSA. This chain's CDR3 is CASRPASGRLGETQYF. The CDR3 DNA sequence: TGTGCCAGCAGGCCGGCTAGCGGGAGGTTAGGGGAGACCCAGTACTTC.

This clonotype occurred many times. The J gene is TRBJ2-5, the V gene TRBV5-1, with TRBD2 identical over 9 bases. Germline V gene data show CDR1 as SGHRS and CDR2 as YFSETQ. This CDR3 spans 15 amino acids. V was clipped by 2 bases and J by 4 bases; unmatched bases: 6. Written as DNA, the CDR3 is TGCGCCAGCAGCTTCGGCCTAGCGGGATCAGAGACCCAGTACTTC. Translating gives CASSFGLAGSETQYF.

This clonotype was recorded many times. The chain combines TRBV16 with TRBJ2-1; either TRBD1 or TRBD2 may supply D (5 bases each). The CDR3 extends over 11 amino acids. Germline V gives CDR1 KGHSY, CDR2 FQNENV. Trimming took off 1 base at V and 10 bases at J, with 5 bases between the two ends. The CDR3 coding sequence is TGTGCCAGCAGCCAATGGGACGAGCAGTTCTTC. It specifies CASSQWDEQFF.

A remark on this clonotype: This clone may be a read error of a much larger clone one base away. The CDR3 loop is CSARERGAGGNQPQHF. The CDR3 nucleotides read TGCAGTGCCCGAGAGCGGGGCGCGGGGGGCAATCAGCCCCAGCATTTT. V and J are TRBV20-1 and TRBJ1-5; D perhaps matches TRBD1 (5 bases). The CDR3 consists of 16 residues. Germline assignment: CDR1 DFQATT and CDR2 SNEGSKA (reference sequence). V was pared by 6 bases and J by 2 bases, with 20 bases between.